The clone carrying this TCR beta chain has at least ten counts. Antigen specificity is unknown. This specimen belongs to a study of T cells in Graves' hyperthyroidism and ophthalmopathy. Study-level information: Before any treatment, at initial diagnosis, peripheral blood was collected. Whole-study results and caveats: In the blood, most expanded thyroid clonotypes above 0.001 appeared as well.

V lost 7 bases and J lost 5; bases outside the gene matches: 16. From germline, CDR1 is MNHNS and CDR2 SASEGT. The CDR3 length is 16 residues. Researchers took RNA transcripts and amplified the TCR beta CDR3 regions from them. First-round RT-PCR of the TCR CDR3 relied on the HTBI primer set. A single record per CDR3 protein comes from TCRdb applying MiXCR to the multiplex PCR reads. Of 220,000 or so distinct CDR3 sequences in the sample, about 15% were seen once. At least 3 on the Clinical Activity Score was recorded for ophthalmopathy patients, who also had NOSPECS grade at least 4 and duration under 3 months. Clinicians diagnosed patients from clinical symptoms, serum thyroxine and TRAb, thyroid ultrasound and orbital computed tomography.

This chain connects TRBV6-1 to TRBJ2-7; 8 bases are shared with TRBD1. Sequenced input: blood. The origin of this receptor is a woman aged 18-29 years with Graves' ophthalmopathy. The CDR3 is CASTPLGQGARNEQYF. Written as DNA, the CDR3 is TGTGCCAGCACCCCGCTGGGGCAGGGGGCGAGGAACGAGCAGTACTTC.